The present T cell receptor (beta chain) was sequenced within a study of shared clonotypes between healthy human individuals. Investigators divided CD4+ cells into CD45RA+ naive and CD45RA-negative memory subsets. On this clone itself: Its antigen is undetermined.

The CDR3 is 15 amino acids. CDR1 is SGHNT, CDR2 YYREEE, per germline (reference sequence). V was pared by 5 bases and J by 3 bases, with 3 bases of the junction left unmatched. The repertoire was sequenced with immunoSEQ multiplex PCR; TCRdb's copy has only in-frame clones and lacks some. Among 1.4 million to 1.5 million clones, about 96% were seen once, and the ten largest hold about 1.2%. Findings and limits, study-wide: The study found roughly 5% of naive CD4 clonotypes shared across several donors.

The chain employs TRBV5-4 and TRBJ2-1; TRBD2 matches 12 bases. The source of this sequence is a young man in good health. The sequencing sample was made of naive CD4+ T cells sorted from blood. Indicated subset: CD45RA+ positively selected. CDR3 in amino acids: CASRQGLAGYNEQFF. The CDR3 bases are TGTGCCAGCAGACAGGGACTAGCGGGCTACAATGAGCAGTTCTTC. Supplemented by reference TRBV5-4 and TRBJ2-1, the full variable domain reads ETGVTQSPTHLIKTRGQQVTLRCSSQSGHNTVSWYQQALGQGPQFIFQYYREEENGRGNFPPRFSGLQFPNYSSELNVNALELDDSALYLCASRQGLAGYNEQFFGPGTRLTVL.